The sequence of this TCR beta chain was determined in a study of T-cell memory formation after mild COVID-19. Study-level results: Cross-reactive memory seemingly joined, as some responding clones were found in pre-infection memory.

TCRdb passed the 5' RACE reads through MiXCR, listing each CDR3 protein once. This sample has about 88,000 distinct CDR3 sequences, with 25% found just once. The germline gives CDR1 DFQATT, CDR2 SNEGSKA (reference sequence). The CDR3 totals 13 residues. J was trimmed by 6 bases and V by 6 bases; bases with no gene match: 4. Ten or more counts support this clonotype. Its specificity is not known. What was sequenced was PBMCs or a T cell subset sorted from them (not recorded which). This TCR derives from a man aged 18 to 30 who had mild COVID-19 (a few samples of this study predate the infection). Cell type and time point are not known. The chain employs TRBV20-1 and TRBJ2-2; 10 bases line up with TRBD1. CDR3: CSAQTGGSGELFF. CDR3 DNA sequence: TGCAGTGCGCAGACAGGGGGCTCCGGGGAGCTGTTTTTT.